These 5 T cell receptor beta chains share one sample of origin, sequenced in a study of blood T cell repertoires in COVID-19. Sequencing was performed with immunoSEQ multiplex PCR; in TCRdb, only in-frame clones are kept and a portion is missing. The table includes about 250,000 clones, over 75% detected once. The sequencing input was PBMCs or T cells enriched from blood (not recorded which). All receptors derive from a woman younger than 35 who had recovered from COVID-19.

This chain uses TRBV18 with TRBJ2-1, with a possible D match to TRBD2 (7 bases). Trimming took off 3 bases at V and 5 bases at J, with 14 bases between the two ends. This CDR3 has 15 amino acids. Germline lookup yields CDR1 KGHSH and CDR2 LQKENI. The CDR3 bases are TGTGCCAGCTCACCCTATGGGGGGGCGGACAATGAGCAGTTCTTC. It is translated as CASSPYGGADNEQFF.

V is TRBV28 and J is TRBJ1-2, with D possibly TRBD1 on 6 matching bases. Trimming stripped 3 bases from V and 1 base from J, with 9 bases between. The CDR3 loop spans 14 amino acids. CDR1 is MDHEN, CDR2 SYDVKM, per germline. The CDR3 sequence is CASSFGQSNYGYTF. CDR3 nucleotide sequence: TGTGCCAGCAGTTTTGGACAGAGTAACTATGGCTACACCTTC.

This rearrangement joins TRBV29-1 to TRBJ1-2; 8 positions match TRBD1. Unmatched junction bases numbered 10, after V lost 0 bases and J lost 4 bases. This CDR3 contains 16 residues. The V gene's germline CDR1 is SQVTM and CDR2 ANQGSEA. The CDR3 here is CSVEDLQGAYVYGYTF. The CDR3 DNA is TGCAGCGTTGAAGATCTTCAGGGGGCTTACGTCTATGGCTACACCTTC.

This chain connects TRBV10-3 to TRBJ1-1, with a weak D call TRBD1 (5 bases). Looked up from germline, CDR1 is ENHRY and CDR2 is SYGVKD. The CDR3 has 14 amino acids. V lost 4 bases to trimming and J lost 2 bases, with 11 bases between them. The CDR3 DNA follows: TGTGCCATCAGTGTCCCAGGGTCCAACACTGAAGCTTTCTTT. Its translation is CAISVPGSNTEAFF.

V and J are TRBV10-2 and TRBJ2-7; TRBD2 matches at 10 bases. Germline V gene lookup returns CDR1 WSHSY and CDR2 SAAADI. The V and J ends lost 3 bases and 0 bases, in that order; junction bases with no gene match: 8. The CDR3 totals 17 residues. CDR3 protein: CASSDAASGGASYEQYF. In DNA, the CDR3 is TGCGCCAGCAGTGACGCGGCTAGCGGGGGCGCCTCCTACGAGCAGTACTTC.